This entry features one T cell receptor beta chain sequence. The CDR3 extends over 16 amino acids. CDR1 LNHNV and CDR2 YYDKDF come from the germline V gene (reference sequence). Trimming left V 0 bases short and J 1 base short, with 12 bases between. The sequenced template was cDNA made from the entire isolated RNA. The method was immunoSEQ multiplex PCR; TCRdb's version includes in-frame clones alone and lacks a portion of them. This table holds roughly 170,000 clones, roughly an eighth found once. This record belongs to a study of beta chain features in type 1 diabetes. A CD45RO/CCR7/CD25/CD127/CD95/CD27 panel sorted naive, central memory, regulatory and stem cell-like memory CD4+ cells.

The origin of this receptor is a woman between 18 and 29 years old in good health. Sequencing was done on a sample of central memory CD4+ T cells from blood. The J gene is TRBJ2-5, the V gene TRBV15, with D uncertain. CDR3 sequence (DNA): TGTGCCACCAGCAGAGATAGGCATGCGGCCCAAGAGACCCAGTACTTC. Translating gives CATSRDRHAAQETQYF.